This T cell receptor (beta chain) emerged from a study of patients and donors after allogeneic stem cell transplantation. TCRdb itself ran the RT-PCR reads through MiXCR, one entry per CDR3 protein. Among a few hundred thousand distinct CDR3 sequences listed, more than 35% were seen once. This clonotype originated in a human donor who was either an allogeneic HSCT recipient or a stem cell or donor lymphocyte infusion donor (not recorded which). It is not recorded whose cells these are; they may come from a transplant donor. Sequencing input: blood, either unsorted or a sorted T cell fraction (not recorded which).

The CDR3 region is CAISDHTTGDTEAFF. Here the CDR3 DNA reads TGTGCCATCAGTGACCACACTACAGGGGACACTGAAGCTTTCTTT. V gene TRBV10-3 combines with J gene TRBJ1-1; TRBD1 aligns across 7 bases. Germline V CDR1 and CDR2: ENHRY, SYGVKD. Trimming removed 3 bases from V and 3 bases from J; junction bases left unmatched: 7. CDR3 size: 15 residues.